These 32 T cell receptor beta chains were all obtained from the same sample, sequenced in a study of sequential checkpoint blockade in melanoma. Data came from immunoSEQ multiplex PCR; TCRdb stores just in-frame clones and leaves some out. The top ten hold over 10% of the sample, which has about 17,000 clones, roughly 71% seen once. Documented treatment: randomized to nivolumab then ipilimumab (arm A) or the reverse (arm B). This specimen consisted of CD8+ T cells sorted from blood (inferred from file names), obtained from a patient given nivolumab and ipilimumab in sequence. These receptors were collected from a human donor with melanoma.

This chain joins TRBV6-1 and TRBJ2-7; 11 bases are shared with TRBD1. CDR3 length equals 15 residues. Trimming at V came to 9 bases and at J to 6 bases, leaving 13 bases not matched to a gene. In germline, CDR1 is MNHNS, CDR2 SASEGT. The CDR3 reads CASDSWTGGRPEQYF. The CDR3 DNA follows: TGTGCCAGTGATAGTTGGACAGGGGGCCGTCCCGAGCAGTACTTC.

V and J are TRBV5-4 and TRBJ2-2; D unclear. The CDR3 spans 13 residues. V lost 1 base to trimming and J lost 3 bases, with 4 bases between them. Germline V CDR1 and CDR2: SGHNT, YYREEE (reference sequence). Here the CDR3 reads CASSLTDTGELFF. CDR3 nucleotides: TGTGCCAGCAGCTTGACAGACACCGGGGAGCTGTTTTTT.

The CDR3 bases are TGTGCCAGCAGCCAAGATGGGACTAGCGGCTACAATGAGCAGTTCTTC. Encoded protein: CASSQDGTSGYNEQFF. V usage is TRBV4-2 and J usage is TRBJ2-1; 11 bases agree with TRBD2. Germline V gene sequence: CDR1 LGHNA, CDR2 YNFKEQ. The V and J ends lost 0 bases and 3 bases, in that order; junction bases with no gene match: 1. The CDR3 has 16 amino acids.

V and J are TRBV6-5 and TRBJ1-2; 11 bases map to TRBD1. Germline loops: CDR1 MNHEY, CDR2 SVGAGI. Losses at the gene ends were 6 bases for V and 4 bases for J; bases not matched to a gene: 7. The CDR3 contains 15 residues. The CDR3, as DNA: TGTGCCAGCAGCCCCACCGGGACAGGGGGCTATGGCTACACCTTC. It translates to CASSPTGTGGYGYTF.

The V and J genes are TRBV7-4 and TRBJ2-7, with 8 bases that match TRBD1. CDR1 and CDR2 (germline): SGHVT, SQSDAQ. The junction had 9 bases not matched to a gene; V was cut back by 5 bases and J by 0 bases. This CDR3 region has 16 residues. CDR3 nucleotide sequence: TGTGCCAGCAGCCCTCGGCAGGGGGCGGTCTCCTACGAGCAGTACTTC. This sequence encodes CASSPRQGAVSYEQYF.

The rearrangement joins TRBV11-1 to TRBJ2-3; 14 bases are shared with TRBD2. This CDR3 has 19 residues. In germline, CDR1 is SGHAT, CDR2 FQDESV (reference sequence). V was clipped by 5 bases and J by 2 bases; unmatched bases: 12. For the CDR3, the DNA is TGTGCCAGCAGCGCATCCCGGACTAGCGGGGGGACCTCCACAGATACGCAGTATTTT. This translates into CASSASRTSGGTSTDTQYF.

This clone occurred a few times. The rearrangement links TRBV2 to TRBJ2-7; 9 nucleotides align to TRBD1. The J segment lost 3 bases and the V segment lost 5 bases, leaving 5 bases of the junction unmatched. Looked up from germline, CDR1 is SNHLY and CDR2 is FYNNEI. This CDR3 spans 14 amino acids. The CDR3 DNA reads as TGTGCCAGCAGTAAAGAGGGACAGGGCTACGAGCAGTACTTC. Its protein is CASSKEGQGYEQYF.

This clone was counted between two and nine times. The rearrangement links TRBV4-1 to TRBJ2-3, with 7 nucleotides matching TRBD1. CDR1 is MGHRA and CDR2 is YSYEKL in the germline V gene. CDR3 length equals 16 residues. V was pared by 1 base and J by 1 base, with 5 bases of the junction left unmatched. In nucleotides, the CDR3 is TGCGCCAGCAGCCAAGCGACAGGGCCTCGCACAGATACGCAGTATTTT. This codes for CASSQATGPRTDTQYF.

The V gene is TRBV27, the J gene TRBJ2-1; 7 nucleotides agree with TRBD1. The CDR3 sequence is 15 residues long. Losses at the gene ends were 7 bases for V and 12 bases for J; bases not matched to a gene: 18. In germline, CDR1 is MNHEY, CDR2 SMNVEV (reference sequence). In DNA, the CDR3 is TGTGCCAGCAAGGGCAACAGCCGACAGGGTCGGGGGCAGTTCTTC. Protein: CASKGNSRQGRGQFF.

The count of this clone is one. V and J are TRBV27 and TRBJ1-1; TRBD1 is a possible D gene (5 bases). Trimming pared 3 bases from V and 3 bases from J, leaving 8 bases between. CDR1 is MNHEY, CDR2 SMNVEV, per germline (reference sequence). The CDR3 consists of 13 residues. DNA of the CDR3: TGTGCCAGCAGTTTCTCGGGGGACACTGAAGCTTTCTTT. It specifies CASSFSGDTEAFF.

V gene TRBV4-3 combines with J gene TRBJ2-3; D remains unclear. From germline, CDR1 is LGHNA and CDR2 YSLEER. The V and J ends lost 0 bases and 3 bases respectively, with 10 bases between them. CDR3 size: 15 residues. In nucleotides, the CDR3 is TGCGCCAGCAGCCAAGAGGCAGGAACGACAGATACGCAGTATTTT. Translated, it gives CASSQEAGTTDTQYF.

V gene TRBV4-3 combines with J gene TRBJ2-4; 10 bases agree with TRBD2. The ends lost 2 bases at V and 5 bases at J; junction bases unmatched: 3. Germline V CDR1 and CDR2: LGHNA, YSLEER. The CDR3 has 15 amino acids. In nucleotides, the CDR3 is TGCGCCAGCAGCCAATGGACTAGCGGTCAAAACATTCAGTACTTC. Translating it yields CASSQWTSGQNIQYF.

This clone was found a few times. This chain's CDR3 is CASSLGRVYTF. CDR3 sequence (DNA): TGTGCCAGCAGCTTGGGCCGGGTCTACACCTTC. The chain has TRBV5-5 and TRBJ1-2; D gene unclear. Germline CDR1 reads SGHKS; CDR2 reads YYEKEE (reference sequence). This CDR3 has 11 residues. V lost 0 bases and J 10 bases, leaving 7 bases between the germline ends.

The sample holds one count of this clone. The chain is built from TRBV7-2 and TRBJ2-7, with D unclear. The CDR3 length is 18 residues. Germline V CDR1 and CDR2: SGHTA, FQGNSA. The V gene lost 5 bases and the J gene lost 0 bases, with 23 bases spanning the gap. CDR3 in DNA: TGTGCCAGCAGCCTAAGCTCAACGCGCGAGGAAAGCTCCTACGAGCAGTACTTC. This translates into CASSLSSTREESSYEQYF. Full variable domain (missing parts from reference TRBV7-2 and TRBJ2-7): GAGVSQSPSNKVTEKGKDVELRCDPISGHTALYWYRQSLGQGLEFLIYFQGNSAPDKSGLPSDRFSAERTGGSVSTLTIQRTQQEDSAVYLCASSLSSTREESSYEQYFGPGTRLTVT.

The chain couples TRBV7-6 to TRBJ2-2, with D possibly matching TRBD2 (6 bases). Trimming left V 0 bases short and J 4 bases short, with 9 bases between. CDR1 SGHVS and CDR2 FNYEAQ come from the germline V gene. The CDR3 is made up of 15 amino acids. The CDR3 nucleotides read TGTGCCAGCAGCTTAGCGGTGGGGGGCACCGGGGAGCTGTTTTTT. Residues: CASSLAVGGTGELFF.

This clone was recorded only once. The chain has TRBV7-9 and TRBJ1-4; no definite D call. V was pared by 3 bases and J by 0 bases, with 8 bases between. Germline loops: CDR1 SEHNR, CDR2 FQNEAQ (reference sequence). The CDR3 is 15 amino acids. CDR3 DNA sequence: TGTGCCAGCAGCTTGAGAAGAACAACTAATGAAAAACTGTTTTTT. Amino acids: CASSLRRTTNEKLFF.

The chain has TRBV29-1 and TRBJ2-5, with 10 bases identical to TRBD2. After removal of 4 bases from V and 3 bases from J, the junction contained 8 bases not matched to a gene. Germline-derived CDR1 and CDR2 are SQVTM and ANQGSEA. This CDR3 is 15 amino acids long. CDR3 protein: CSVGVPGLAKETQYF. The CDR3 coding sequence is TGCAGCGTTGGGGTCCCGGGACTAGCGAAAGAGACCCAGTACTTC.

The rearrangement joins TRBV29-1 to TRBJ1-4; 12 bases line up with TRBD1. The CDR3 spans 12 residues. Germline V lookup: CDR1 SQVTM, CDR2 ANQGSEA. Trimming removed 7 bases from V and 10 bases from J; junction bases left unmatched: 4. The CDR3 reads CSGGTGGPKLFF. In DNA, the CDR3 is TGCAGCGGCGGGACAGGGGGCCCAAAACTGTTTTTT. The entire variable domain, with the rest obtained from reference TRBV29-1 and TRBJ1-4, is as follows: SAVISQKPSRDICQRGTSLTIQCQVDSQVTMMFWYRQQPGQSLTLIATANQGSEATYESGFVIDKFPISRPNLTFSTLTVSNMSPEDSSIYLCSGGTGGPKLFFGSGTQLSVL.

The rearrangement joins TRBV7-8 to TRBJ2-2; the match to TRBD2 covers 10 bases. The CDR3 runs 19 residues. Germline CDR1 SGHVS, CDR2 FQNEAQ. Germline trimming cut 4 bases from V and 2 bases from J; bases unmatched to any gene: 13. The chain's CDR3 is CASSSPRTSGTQNTGELFF. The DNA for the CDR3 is TGTGCCAGCAGCTCACCGCGTACTAGCGGGACCCAAAACACCGGGGAGCTGTTTTTT.

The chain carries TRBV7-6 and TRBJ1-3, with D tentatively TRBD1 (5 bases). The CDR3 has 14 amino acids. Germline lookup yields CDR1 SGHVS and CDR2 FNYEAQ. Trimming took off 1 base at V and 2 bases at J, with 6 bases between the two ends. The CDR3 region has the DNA TGTGCCAGCAGCTTAGGGGGGGCTGGAAACACCATATATTTT. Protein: CASSLGGAGNTIYF.

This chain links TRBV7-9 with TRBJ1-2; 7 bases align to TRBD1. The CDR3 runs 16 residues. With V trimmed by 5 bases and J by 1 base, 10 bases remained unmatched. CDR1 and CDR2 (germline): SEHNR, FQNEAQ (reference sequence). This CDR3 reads CASSTLGQPFNYGYTF. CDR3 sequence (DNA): TGTGCCAGCAGCACGTTGGGACAGCCTTTTAACTATGGCTACACCTTC. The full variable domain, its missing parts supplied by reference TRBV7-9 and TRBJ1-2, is DTGVSQNPRHKITKRGQNVTFRCDPISEHNRLYWYRQTLGQGPEFLTYFQNEAQLEKSRLLSDRFSAERPKGSFSTLEIQRTEQGDSAMYLCASSTLGQPFNYGYTFGSGTRLTVV.

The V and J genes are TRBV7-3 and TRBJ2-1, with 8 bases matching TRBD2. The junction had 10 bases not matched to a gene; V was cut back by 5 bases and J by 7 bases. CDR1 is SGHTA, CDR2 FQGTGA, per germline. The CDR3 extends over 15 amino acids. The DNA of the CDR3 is TGTGCCAGCAGCGCCTCAGCGGGAGTAGGAAATGAGCAGTTCTTC. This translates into CASSASAGVGNEQFF.

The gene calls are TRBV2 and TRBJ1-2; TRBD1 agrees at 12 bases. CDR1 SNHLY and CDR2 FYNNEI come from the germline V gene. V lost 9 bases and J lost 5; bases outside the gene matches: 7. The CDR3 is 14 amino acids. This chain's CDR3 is CASNPGQGAYGYTF. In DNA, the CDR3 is TGTGCCAGTAACCCGGGACAGGGGGCTTATGGCTACACCTTC.

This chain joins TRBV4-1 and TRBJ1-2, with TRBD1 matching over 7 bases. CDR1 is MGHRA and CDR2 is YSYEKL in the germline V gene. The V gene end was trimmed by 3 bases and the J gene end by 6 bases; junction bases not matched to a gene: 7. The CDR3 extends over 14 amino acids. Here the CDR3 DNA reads TGCGCCAGCAGCCACCTGACAGGGCCCGATGGCTACACCTTC. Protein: CASSHLTGPDGYTF.

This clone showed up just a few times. DNA of the CDR3: TGTGCCAGCAGCTGGGGGGACGGGAGGAACACTGAAGCTTTCTTT. Encoded protein: CASSWGDGRNTEAFF. This chain connects TRBV5-6 to TRBJ1-1, with a tentative D call TRBD1 (5 bases). This CDR3 spans 15 amino acids. The V gene lost 3 bases and the J gene lost 1 base, with 13 bases spanning the gap. The germline V gene encodes CDR1 SGHDT and CDR2 YYEEEE.

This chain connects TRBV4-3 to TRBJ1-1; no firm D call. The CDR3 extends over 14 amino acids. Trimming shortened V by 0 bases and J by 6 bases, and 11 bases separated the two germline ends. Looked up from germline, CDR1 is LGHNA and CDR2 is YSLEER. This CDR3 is CASSQDDYSPEAFF. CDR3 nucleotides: TGCGCCAGCAGCCAAGATGATTATAGCCCTGAAGCTTTCTTT.

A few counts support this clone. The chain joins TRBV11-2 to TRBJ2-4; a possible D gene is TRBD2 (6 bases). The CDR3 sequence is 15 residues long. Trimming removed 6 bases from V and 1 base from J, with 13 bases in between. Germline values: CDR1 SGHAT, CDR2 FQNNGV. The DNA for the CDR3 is TGTGCCAGCAGGGAGAGGAGCGGGGCCAAAAACATTCAGTACTTC. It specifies CASRERSGAKNIQYF.

The CDR3 DNA reads TGCGCCAGCAGCCAAGATTGGGTAGCGGGGGGAAACAATGAGCAGTTCTTC. Translated, it gives CASSQDWVAGGNNEQFF. The chain combines TRBV4-3 with TRBJ2-1; the match to TRBD2 covers 10 bases. The CDR3 spans 17 residues. Germline V gene sequence: CDR1 LGHNA, CDR2 YSLEER. Losses at the gene ends were 0 bases for V and 5 bases for J; bases not matched to a gene: 7.

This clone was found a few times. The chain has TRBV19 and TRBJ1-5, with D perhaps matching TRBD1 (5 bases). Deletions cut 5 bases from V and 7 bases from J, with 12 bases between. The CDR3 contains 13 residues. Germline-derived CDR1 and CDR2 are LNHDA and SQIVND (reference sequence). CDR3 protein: CASSSGFGQPQHF. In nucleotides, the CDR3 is TGTGCCAGTAGTTCAGGGTTCGGGCAGCCCCAGCATTTT.

CDR3 amino acids: CASRNSADSYEQYF. The CDR3 region has the DNA TGTGCCAGCAGAAATAGCGCAGACTCCTACGAGCAGTACTTC. V is TRBV13 and J is TRBJ2-7; D perhaps matches TRBD2 (5 bases). The V end was cut by 6 bases, the J end by 0 bases, with 12 bases between. The CDR3 consists of 14 residues. Germline lookup yields CDR1 PRHDT and CDR2 FYEKMQ (reference sequence).

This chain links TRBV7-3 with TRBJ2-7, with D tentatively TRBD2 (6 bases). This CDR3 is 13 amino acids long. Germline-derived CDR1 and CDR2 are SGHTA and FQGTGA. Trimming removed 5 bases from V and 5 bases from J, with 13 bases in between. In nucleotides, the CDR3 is TGTGCCAGCAGCCGGGGGTCTGGCAACGAGCAGTACTTC. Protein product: CASSRGSGNEQYF.

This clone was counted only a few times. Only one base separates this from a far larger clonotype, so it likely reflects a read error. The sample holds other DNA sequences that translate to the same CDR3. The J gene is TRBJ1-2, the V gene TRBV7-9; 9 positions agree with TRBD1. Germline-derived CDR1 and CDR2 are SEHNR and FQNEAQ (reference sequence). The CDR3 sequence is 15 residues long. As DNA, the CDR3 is TGCGCCAGCAGCTCCCGGGACAGGGTAGGGTATGGCTACACCTTC. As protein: CASSSRDRVGYGYTF.